A selection of T cell receptor beta chains follows, all from one sample in a study of identical twins. TCRdb ran MiXCR on the 5' RACE reads and lists one entry per CDR3 protein. Seen here are 1.5 million to 2 million distinct CDR3 sequences, around a third observed once, and the top ten hold about 0.3%. Sample: cord blood. Every receptor here comes from a newborn girl in good health. The CDR3 runs from the conserved cysteine through the conserved F or W. Each record gives: V gene, J gene, D gene, clone size, CDR3 DNA, CDR3 protein. D genes are given only for firm matches. Where a row states a size, it is once, few, many or the class of an expanded clone; other rows omit it.

V gene: TRBV10-3; J gene: TRBJ1-5; D gene: TRBD1; clone size: few; CDR3 DNA: TGTGCCATCAGTGGGACAGGGGGGAGTCAGCCCCAGCATTTT; CDR3 protein: CAISGTGGSQPQHF
V gene: TRBV12-3/TRBV12-4; J gene: TRBJ2-5; D gene: .; clone size: few; CDR3 DNA: TGTGCCAGCAGTTATTTCGCAGAAGAAAGGGTGACCCAGTACTTC; CDR3 protein: CASSYFAEERVTQYF
V gene: TRBV6-4; J gene: TRBJ2-3; D gene: .; clone size: few; CDR3 DNA: TGTGCCAGCTCTATTCGAGCGGTGAGCACAGATACGCAGTATTTT; CDR3 protein: CASSIRAVSTDTQYF
V gene: TRBV2; J gene: TRBJ1-2; D gene: TRBD1; clone size: .; CDR3 DNA: TGTGCCAGCAGCGGACAGGGATTCGGAGGCTACACCTTC; CDR3 protein: CASSGQGFGGYTF
V gene: TRBV5-1; J gene: TRBJ1-6; D gene: .; clone size: many; CDR3 DNA: TGCGCCAGCAGCTTGGTAGACAGCAATTCACCCCTCCACTTT; CDR3 protein: CASSLVDSNSPLHF
V gene: TRBV20-1; J gene: TRBJ2-3; D gene: .; clone size: few; CDR3 DNA: TGCAGTGAGCAGGGAAGCACAGATACGCAGTATTTT; CDR3 protein: CSEQGSTDTQYF
V gene: TRBV3-1; J gene: TRBJ2-2; D gene: .; clone size: .; CDR3 DNA: TGTGCCAGCAGCCAGGCCGCACCTAACACCGGGGAGCTGTTTTTT; CDR3 protein: CASSQAAPNTGELFF
V gene: TRBV29-1; J gene: TRBJ1-1; D gene: .; clone size: .; CDR3 DNA: TGCAGCGTTGGGTGGGGGCAGGTAGCTGAAGCTTTCTTT; CDR3 protein: CSVGWGQVAEAFF
V gene: TRBV9; J gene: TRBJ2-2; D gene: .; clone size: few; CDR3 DNA: TGTGCCAGCAGCGTCACCAACGACGGGGACACCGGGGAGCTGTTTTTT; CDR3 protein: CASSVTNDGDTGELFF
V gene: TRBV3-1; J gene: TRBJ2-7; D gene: TRBD2; clone size: .; CDR3 DNA: TGTGCCAGCAGCCAAGATAGCAATAGCGGGAGTTACGAGCAGTACTTC; CDR3 protein: CASSQDSNSGSYEQYF
V gene: TRBV7-2; J gene: TRBJ2-2; D gene: TRBD2; clone size: few; CDR3 DNA: TGTGCCAGCAGATCGGGCGGGACTAGCATTGGCGGGGAGCTGTTTTTT; CDR3 protein: CASRSGGTSIGGELFF
V gene: TRBV20-1; J gene: TRBJ1-4; D gene: TRBD1; clone size: .; CDR3 DNA: TGCAGTGCTCGGACAGGGACTAATGAAAAACTGTTTTTT; CDR3 protein: CSARTGTNEKLFF
V gene: TRBV7-2; J gene: TRBJ1-1; D gene: .; clone size: .; CDR3 DNA: TGTGCCAGCAGACCTCAGGGCGGCGCTGAAGCTTTCTTT; CDR3 protein: CASRPQGGAEAFF
V gene: TRBV10-3; J gene: TRBJ2-1; D gene: TRBD2; clone size: .; CDR3 DNA: TGTGCCATCAGCGGGGGGGCCGGCAATGAGCAGTTCTTC; CDR3 protein: CAISGGAGNEQFF
V gene: TRBV27; J gene: TRBJ1-5; D gene: TRBD1; clone size: .; CDR3 DNA: TGTGCCAGCAGTACCGGGACAGGGCCCAATCAGCCCCAGCATTTT; CDR3 protein: CASSTGTGPNQPQHF
V gene: TRBV14; J gene: TRBJ2-7; D gene: .; clone size: few; CDR3 DNA: TGTGCCAGCAGGGACTTCGGGGGCTACGAGCAGTACTTC; CDR3 protein: CASRDFGGYEQYF
V gene: TRBV3-1; J gene: TRBJ2-1; D gene: .; clone size: few; CDR3 DNA: TGTGCCAGCAGCCAGACCCGGTTGGGGTACAATGAGCAGTTCTTC; CDR3 protein: CASSQTRLGYNEQFF
V gene: TRBV7-8; J gene: TRBJ2-3; D gene: .; clone size: few; CDR3 DNA: TGTGCCAGCAGCCGAGGGAAGATACAGGGACGCACAGATACGCAGTATTTT; CDR3 protein: CASSRGKIQGRTDTQYF
V gene: TRBV19; J gene: TRBJ1-1; D gene: .; clone size: few; CDR3 DNA: TGTGCCAGTAGTATGTTAATCGTGAACGAAGCTTTCTTT; CDR3 protein: CASSMLIVNEAFF
V gene: TRBV6-6; J gene: TRBJ2-2; D gene: .; clone size: few; CDR3 DNA: TGTGCCAGCAGCTTATCGGGACGCACGAACACCGGGGAGCTGTTTTTT; CDR3 protein: CASSLSGRTNTGELFF
V gene: TRBV2; J gene: TRBJ1-6; D gene: .; clone size: few; CDR3 DNA: TGTGCCAGCAGTGGTGCCGGGGGGAATTCACCCCTCCACTTT; CDR3 protein: CASSGAGGNSPLHF
V gene: TRBV6-5; J gene: TRBJ1-5; D gene: .; clone size: .; CDR3 DNA: TGTGCCAGCAGTTACCCTTCGGGACGGAAAGATAGCAATCAGCCCCAGCATTTT; CDR3 protein: CASSYPSGRKDSNQPQHF
V gene: TRBV28; J gene: TRBJ1-4; D gene: TRBD1; clone size: .; CDR3 DNA: TGTGCCAGCAGTGTACGGACAGGAACAACTAATGAAAAACTGTTTTTT; CDR3 protein: CASSVRTGTTNEKLFF
V gene: TRBV14; J gene: TRBJ2-1; D gene: TRBD2; clone size: .; CDR3 DNA: TGTGCCAGCAGCCAAGGTTGGACTAGCGGGAGATTCTACAATGAGCAGTTCTTC; CDR3 protein: CASSQGWTSGRFYNEQFF
V gene: TRBV29-1; J gene: TRBJ1-3; D gene: .; clone size: .; CDR3 DNA: TGCAGCGTCAGGGGCCTCTCTGGAAACACCATATATTTT; CDR3 protein: CSVRGLSGNTIYF
V gene: TRBV12-3/TRBV12-4; J gene: TRBJ1-2; D gene: .; clone size: .; CDR3 DNA: TGTGCCAGCAGTTTTGGGGGATTTGTTCGCTACACCTTC; CDR3 protein: CASSFGGFVRYTF
V gene: TRBV7-9; J gene: TRBJ1-2; D gene: .; clone size: few; CDR3 DNA: TGTGCCAGCAGCTTATCAGATGGCTACACCTTC; CDR3 protein: CASSLSDGYTF
V gene: TRBV5-4; J gene: TRBJ1-1; D gene: .; clone size: few; CDR3 DNA: TGTGCCAGCAGCTTGGCGGTCAGGGGCACTGAAGCTTTCTTT; CDR3 protein: CASSLAVRGTEAFF
V gene: TRBV6-2/TRBV6-3; J gene: TRBJ2-1; D gene: TRBD2; clone size: few; CDR3 DNA: TGTGCCAGCAGTTGGACTAGCGGGGCCCACAATGAGCAGTTCTTC; CDR3 protein: CASSWTSGAHNEQFF
V gene: TRBV7-8; J gene: TRBJ1-5; D gene: .; clone size: few; CDR3 DNA: TGTGCCAGCAGCTTAGTAAACAATCAGCCCCAGCATTTT; CDR3 protein: CASSLVNNQPQHF
V gene: TRBV2; J gene: TRBJ1-5; D gene: .; clone size: .; CDR3 DNA: TGTGCCAGCAGTGAATTCGGCGGGAGGTATCAGCCCCAGCATTTT; CDR3 protein: CASSEFGGRYQPQHF
V gene: TRBV3-1; J gene: TRBJ2-4; D gene: TRBD2; clone size: few; CDR3 DNA: TGTGCCAGCAGCCAAGTTACGGGGGGGTTAGCCAAAAACATTCAGTACTTC; CDR3 protein: CASSQVTGGLAKNIQYF